This T cell receptor (beta chain) was obtained from a study of identical twins. This clonotype was recorded at least ten times. Its cognate antigen is unknown. Findings and caveats of the study: Twin pairs' shared out-of-frame alpha sequences were enriched in low generation probability. For out-of-frame beta sequences, excess twin sharing was weaker. Cord blood beta clonotypes present at high abundance carried fewer insertions; no such pattern appeared in memory repertoires.

One entry per CDR3 protein results from TCRdb running MiXCR on the 5' RACE reads. This sample has about 700,000 distinct CDR3 sequences, with approximately 6.1% found just once. Donors were all healthy Caucasians. Germline CDR1 and CDR2: DFQATT and SNEGSKA (reference sequence). The CDR3 sequence is 14 residues long. Between the trimmed V and J ends, which lost 1 base and 5 bases, there was a span of 12 bases. The specimen was naive T cells sorted from blood. The TCR comes from a man between 18 and 35 years old in good health. The genes are TRBV20-1 and TRBJ1-5; D is perhaps TRBD1 (6 bases). The CDR3 DNA follows: TGCAGTGCTAGAGGCGACAGGAGTGATCAGCCCCAGCATTTT. It codes for CSARGDRSDQPQHF.